This T cell receptor (beta chain) derives from a study of blood T cell repertoires in COVID-19. Trimming removed 3 bases from V and 10 bases from J; junction bases left unmatched: 1. CDR1 and CDR2 (germline): SGHDT, YYEEEE. This CDR3 has 12 amino acids. The table came from immunoSEQ multiplex PCR; TCRdb's copy has only in-frame clones and leaves some out. The sample lists about 170,000 clones; about nine tenths were seen once. This TCR came from a woman between 18 and 29 years old who had recovered from COVID-19. V is TRBV5-6 and J is TRBJ2-1; TRBD2 aligns across 10 bases. The source material was PBMCs or T cells enriched from blood (not recorded which). The CDR3: CASSYSGREQFF. The CDR3 nucleotides read TGTGCCAGCAGCTATAGCGGGAGGGAGCAGTTCTTC.